One T cell receptor beta chain is described in this entry. The V and J ends lost 5 bases and 8 bases, in that order; junction bases with no gene match: 6. CDR3 length equals 13 residues. Germline CDR1 SGHTA, CDR2 FQGNSA. These data are taken from a study of blood T cell repertoires in COVID-19. Sequenced by immunoSEQ multiplex PCR; TCRdb stores in-frame clones only, minus some. The table has about 140,000 clones, more than 60% seen once. Material: peripheral blood. This sequence was found in a middle-aged man with acute or convalescent COVID-19. V gene TRBV7-2 combines with J gene TRBJ1-2; the match to TRBD1 covers 9 bases. CDR3 sequence: CASSPGTGFGYTF. DNA of the CDR3: TGTGCCAGCAGCCCCGGGACAGGGTTCGGCTACACCTTC.